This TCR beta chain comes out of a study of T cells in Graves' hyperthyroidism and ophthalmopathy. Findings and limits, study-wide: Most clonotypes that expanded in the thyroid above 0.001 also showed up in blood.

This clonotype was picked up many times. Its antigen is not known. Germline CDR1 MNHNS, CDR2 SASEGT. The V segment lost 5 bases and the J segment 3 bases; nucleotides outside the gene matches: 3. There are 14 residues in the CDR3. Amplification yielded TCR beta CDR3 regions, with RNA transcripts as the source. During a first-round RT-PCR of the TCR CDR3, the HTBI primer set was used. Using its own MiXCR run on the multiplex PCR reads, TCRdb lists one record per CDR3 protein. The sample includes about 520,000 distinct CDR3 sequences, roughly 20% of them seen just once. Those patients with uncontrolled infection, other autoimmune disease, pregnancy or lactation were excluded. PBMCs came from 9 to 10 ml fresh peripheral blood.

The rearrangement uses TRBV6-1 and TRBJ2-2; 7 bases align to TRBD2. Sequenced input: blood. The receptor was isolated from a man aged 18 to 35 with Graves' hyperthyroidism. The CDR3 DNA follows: TGTGCCAGCAGTCGAAGCGGGGACACCGGGGAGCTGTTTTTT. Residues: CASSRSGDTGELFF.